A single sample is the source of the 8 T cell receptor beta chains below, sequenced in a study of OX40 agonist ivuxolimab in advanced cancers. Profiled with immunoSEQ multiplex PCR; TCRdb holds only in-frame clones, not every one. The sample holds some 68,000 clones, about 89% seen once. Material: CD4+ or CD8+ T cells sorted from blood, obtained in a trial of the OX40 agonist ivuxolimab. Every receptor here comes from an adult with an advanced solid tumor such as melanoma, head and neck, liver or kidney cancer.

V usage is TRBV2 and J usage is TRBJ2-3; 9 nucleotides line up with TRBD1. V lost 7 bases to trimming and J lost 6 bases; unmatched junction nucleotides: 8. The CDR3 spans 14 residues. CDR1 and CDR2 (germline): SNHLY, FYNNEI. The CDR3 loop reads CASMGQGSSDTQYF. In nucleotides, the CDR3 is TGTGCCAGCATGGGACAGGGCAGTTCCGATACGCAGTATTTT.

This clone has only a few counts. This chain uses TRBV19 with TRBJ1-1, with TRBD1 matching over 8 bases. Per the germline V gene, CDR1 is LNHDA and CDR2 is SQIVND (reference sequence). V was pared by 6 bases and J by 3 bases, with 9 bases of the junction left unmatched. The CDR3 totals 15 residues. In DNA, the CDR3 is TGTGCCAGTAGGAGACAGGGGACGTCGGACACTGAAGCTTTCTTT. Translating it yields CASRRQGTSDTEAFF. Variable domain in full (rest from reference TRBV19 and TRBJ1-1): DGGITQSPKYLFRKEGQNVTLSCEQNLNHDAMYWYRQDPGQGLRLIYYSQIVNDFQKGDIAEGYSVSREKKESFPLTVTSAQKNPTAFYLCASRRQGTSDTEAFFGQGTRLTVV.

The chain combines TRBV14 with TRBJ1-6; weak D call: TRBD1 (5 bases). The germline CDR1 and CDR2 sequences are SGHDN and FVKESK. The CDR3 sequence is 15 residues long. The V end lost 1 base, the J end lost 8 bases, and 12 bases lay between the germline ends. This chain's CDR3 is CASSQGQSRYSPLHF. In DNA form, the CDR3 reads TGTGCCAGCAGCCAAGGACAGTCCCGTTATTCACCCCTCCACTTT.

The chain is built from TRBV5-5 and TRBJ2-7; 7 bases are a match to TRBD1. The CDR3 covers 15 residues. V lost 4 bases, J lost 3 bases, and 10 bases stayed unmatched. The germline gives CDR1 SGHKS, CDR2 YYEKEE (reference sequence). CDR3: CASSPQTGLVYEQYF. The CDR3 nucleotides are TGTGCCAGCAGCCCACAGACAGGGTTAGTCTACGAGCAGTACTTC.

This rearrangement joins TRBV6-5 to TRBJ2-5, with D possibly being TRBD1 (6 bases). The V end lost 2 bases, the J end lost 5 bases, and 12 bases lay between the germline ends. CDR3 size: 14 residues. CDR1 and CDR2 from the germline V gene are MNHEY and SVGAGI. The CDR3: CASSYARGRETQYF. The CDR3 bases are TGTGCCAGCAGTTACGCCAGGGGAAGGGAGACCCAGTACTTC.

This chain links TRBV19 with TRBJ2-1; D possibly uses TRBD1 or TRBD2 (5 bases each). The CDR3 runs to 13 residues. Between the trimmed V and J ends, which lost 5 bases and 4 bases, there was a span of 9 bases. Germline loops: CDR1 LNHDA, CDR2 SQIVND (reference sequence). The DNA for the CDR3 is TGTGCCAGTAGTGGGGGAGTTTACAATGAGCAGTTCTTC. This codes for CASSGGVYNEQFF.

The chain employs TRBV9 and TRBJ1-1; D is unclear. Per germline, CDR1 SGDLS and CDR2 YYNGEE. The V gene lost 0 bases and the J gene lost 5 bases, with 11 bases spanning the gap. This CDR3 region has 14 residues. The CDR3 DNA sequence: TGTGCCAGCAGCGTAGAAGGGTTGGAGACTGAAGCTTTCTTT. It translates to CASSVEGLETEAFF. The full variable domain, rest sourced from reference TRBV9 and TRBJ1-1, is DSGVTQTPKHLITATGQRVTLRCSPRSGDLSVYWYQQSLDQGLQFLIQYYNGEERAKGNILERFSAQQFPDLHSELNLSSLELGDSALYFCASSVEGLETEAFFGQGTRLTVV.

This clone was counted a few times. This chain uses TRBV5-1 with TRBJ2-5, with 9 nucleotides matching TRBD1. This CDR3 comprises 15 residues. Trimming cost V 4 bases and J 2 bases; bases outside gene matches: 6. In germline, CDR1 is SGHRS, CDR2 YFSETQ. CDR3 in DNA: TGCGCCAGCAGCCCCGGGACAGGGACACAAGAGACCCAGTACTTC. This gives the protein CASSPGTGTQETQYF.